This T cell receptor beta chain was retrieved from a study of CD8 T cells in Susac syndrome (dated by TCRdb to about 2019). At the level of the whole study: Whether CD8+ T cell activation and differentiation in Susac syndrome was antigen driven was tested using repertoire sequencing. The study compared CD8+ T cell repertoire clonality among eleven to twelve healthy donors, 14 Susac syndrome patients and about 16 multiple sclerosis patients.

RNA was extracted using the RNeasy kit, and about 0.45 to 1 ug of the RNA was reverse transcribed with random hexamers. TCR beta CDR3 regions were amplified with the immunoSEQ multiplex PCR assay covering 54 Vbeta and 13 Jbeta segments. PCR amplification bias was corrected by using a synthetic template baseline for primer optimization and computational correction. The paper's processing steps were these. Only productive sequences were kept, with reads annotated to V, D and J genes according to IMGT and analyzed in immunoSEQ Analyzer. Clonality was calculated as one minus the Shannon entropy normalized by log2 of the number of productive unique sequences. Public and private clones were assessed among the 100 most prevalent clones of each patient and control. Clones were defined as Susac-specific when absent from the healthy and MS cohorts, from approximately 1,100 published viral clones and from other ImmuneACCESS disease sequences. In-frame beta chains were kept once TCRdb had trimmed the public reads at Q25 with fastp and called clones with MiXCR. Rows with a matching CDR3 protein are joined into one entry that keeps the most common DNA and genes. These V and J calls derive from TCRdb rather than the authors' analysis. This sample has roughly 150,000 distinct CDR3 sequences in its table, and roughly 96% of those were observed once. Of the sample, 0.13% to 0.15% is held by the ten largest clones.

Concerning this clonotype: It has no known antigen specificity. No much larger clonotype is one base removed from it; base qualities were not supplied.

Broad study findings and their caveats: The TCR sequencing and HLA analysis was acknowledged to have included a relatively small number of individuals.

Peripheral blood CD8+ and CD4+ T cells from healthy donors, Susac syndrome patients and multiple sclerosis patients were profiled using high-throughput TCR beta sequencing. Treatment-naive patients with stable or active relapsing-remitting disease fulfilling revised McDonald criteria were used as multiple sclerosis controls. Bulk CD8+ and CD4+ T cells were purified by magnetic negative isolation, while CD8+ TEMRA cells were enriched using FACS. Blood was drawn into EDTA tubes, processed within 24 hours, and PBMCs were isolated by density gradient centrifugation. PBMCs destined for TCR sequencing were cryopreserved in liquid nitrogen and later thawed in a 37 °C water bath. The sorted or isolated CD4+, CD8+ and CD8+ TEMRA cells reached a purity of at least 90%. The sample comprised CD8+ T cells from PBMCs. The sequence was obtained from a human donor with multiple sclerosis.

Here the CDR3 is given as CASSPRTVLLRHEQFF. The nucleotide sequence reads TGTGCCAGCAGCCCCCGGACAGTCCTCCTCAGACATGAGCAGTTCTTC. The sequence links TRBV3-1 to TRBJ2-1, with a tentative D gene TRBD1 over 6 matching bases. Including the terminal cysteine and phenylalanine, the CDR3 comprises 16 residues. Just CDR3 DNA is preserved here, 48 bases in frame from base 1. CDR1 and CDR2, per the germline V gene (reference sequence), are LGHDT and YNNKEL. V is clipped by 4 bases and J by 8 bases, and the sequence between their germline boundaries is 21 bases long.